Below, 10 T cell receptor beta chains from the same sample are listed, as sequenced in a study of metastatic and nonmetastatic thyroid tumors. TCRdb re-called clones from the PCR reads using MiXCR. The sample records roughly 30,000 clones, 25% to 30% being singletons. Ahead of thyroid surgery, no patient had received treatment of any kind. Sample: blood. The receptors were sampled from a female donor with papillary thyroid cancer or a benign thyroid nodule (not recorded which). Some clones in this sample may be carry-over from other donors' samples.

By share, this clone ranks as medium-sized. J is TRBJ2-3 and V is TRBV12-3 or TRBV12-4; perhaps TRBD2 as D (5 bases). Trimming shortened V by 7 bases and J by 5 bases, and 13 bases separated the two germline ends. CDR3 length: 13 residues. The CDR3 sequence: CASIPGSGDTQYF. The CDR3 region has the DNA TGTGCCAGCATCCCGGGGTCGGGAGATACGCAGTATTTT.

This clone was counted only a few times. The genes are TRBV28 and TRBJ1-4; 10 bases match TRBD1. J was trimmed by 4 bases and V by 5 bases; bases with no gene match: 4. This CDR3 spans 15 amino acids. Germline V gene lookup returns CDR1 MDHEN and CDR2 SYDVKM. The CDR3 nucleotides are TGTGCCAGCAGTCCATGGACAGGGGGTAATGAAAAACTGTTTTTT. Protein product: CASSPWTGGNEKLFF.

This clone was found a few times. This rearrangement joins TRBV20-1 to TRBJ2-2, with TRBD2 as a possible D gene (5 bases). V was cut by 3 bases and J by 7 bases, with 6 bases left in between. Germline CDR1 is DFQATT and CDR2 is SNEGSKA (reference sequence). The CDR3 sequence is 11 residues long. CDR3 amino acids: CSASRGGELFF. CDR3 in DNA: TGCAGTGCTAGCCGGGGCGGGGAGCTGTTTTTT.

The chain carries TRBV28 and TRBJ1-6, with D possibly matching TRBD1 (6 bases). There are 13 residues in the CDR3. Trimming stripped 3 bases from V and 7 bases from J, with 7 bases between. The V gene's germline CDR1 is MDHEN and CDR2 SYDVKM. CDR3 sequence reads: CASSFGTNSPLHF. CDR3 nucleotides: TGTGCCAGCAGTTTCGGGACAAATTCACCCCTCCACTTT. Using reference TRBV28 and TRBJ1-6 for the parts outside the CDR3, the full variable domain is DVKVTQSSRYLVKRTGEKVFLECVQDMDHENMFWYRQDPGLGLRLIYFSYDVKMKEKGDIPEGYSVSREKKERFSLILESASTNQTSMYLCASSFGTNSPLHFGNGTRLTVT.

The gene calls are TRBV4-1 and TRBJ2-5; 12 nucleotides align to TRBD1. From germline, CDR1 is MGHRA and CDR2 YSYEKL. This CDR3 region has 17 residues. Trimming removed 1 base from V and 5 bases from J; junction bases left unmatched: 8. Written as DNA, the CDR3 is TGCGCCAGCAGCCAAGGGGGACAGGGGGCAGGTGGGGAGACCCAGTACTTC. Translating it yields CASSQGGQGAGGETQYF.

This chain connects TRBV28 to TRBJ1-5; D gene uncertain. The length of the CDR3 is 17 residues. Trimming stripped 4 bases from V and 0 bases from J, with 16 bases between. The germline V gene has CDR1 MDHEN and CDR2 SYDVKM. As DNA, the CDR3 is TGTGCCAGCAGTTCCATTCAGGACGGTTATAGCAATCAGCCCCAGCATTTT. As protein: CASSSIQDGYSNQPQHF.

This clone was recorded a few times. The chain joins TRBV6-4 to TRBJ2-1; D possibly corresponds to TRBD2 (6 bases). Germline CDR1 MRHNA, CDR2 SNTAGT. Trimming removed 0 bases at V and 5 bases at J, with 11 bases between. The CDR3 extends over 15 amino acids. This CDR3 reads CASSDSEGPNNEQFF. DNA of the CDR3: TGTGCCAGCAGTGACTCGGAGGGCCCTAACAATGAGCAGTTCTTC.

This clone was seen at least ten times. This sequence may be a read error, since a much larger clone differs from it by one base. Other DNA sequences in this sample translate to the same CDR3. The chain employs TRBV27 and TRBJ2-5; TRBD1 matches at 9 bases. The CDR3 is 13 residues long. Germline CDR1 MNHEY, CDR2 SMNVEV (reference sequence). The CDR3 DNA reads TGCGCCAGCAGACAGGGGGTCCAAGAGACCCAGTACTTC. This codes for CASRQGVQETQYF.

The table lists this clone with a few counts. The chain combines TRBV16 with TRBJ1-5; D call uncertain. CDR1 is KGHSY and CDR2 is FQNENV in the germline V gene. Deletions cut 0 bases from V and 6 bases from J, with 12 bases between. The CDR3 is 15 amino acids. The CDR3: CASSQSDGVGQPQHF. The CDR3 region has the DNA TGTGCCAGCAGCCAATCAGACGGAGTGGGTCAGCCCCAGCATTTT.

The genes are TRBV28 and TRBJ1-5; TRBD1 is a possible D gene (5 bases). Germline-derived CDR1 and CDR2 are MDHEN and SYDVKM. Deletions cut 6 bases from V and 4 bases from J, with 13 bases between. The CDR3 is 14 amino acids. CDR3 region: CASSPVGVNQPQHF. CDR3 nucleotides: TGTGCCAGCAGCCCCGTAGGGGTGAATCAGCCCCAGCATTTT. Combining the CDR3 with reference TRBV28 and TRBJ1-5 gives the whole variable domain DVKVTQSSRYLVKRTGEKVFLECVQDMDHENMFWYRQDPGLGLRLIYFSYDVKMKEKGDIPEGYSVSREKKERFSLILESASTNQTSMYLCASSPVGVNQPQHFGDGTRLSIL.